This entry lists 6 T cell receptor beta chains sequenced from one sample in a study of blood T cell repertoires in COVID-19 (dated by TCRdb to 2020 to 2021). The library was built by means of the immunoSEQ multiplex PCR assay. TCRdb obtained this table from immuneACCESS and retained in-frame rearrangements with V and J assigned. These tables miss some clones; where compared with another copy, unresolved V genes account for less than half of the shortfall, and the remainder is unexplained. The sample table holds around 110,000 clones, of which approximately 86% were seen once. The top ten clonotypes cover 3.5% to 5.5% of the sample. Sequencing was carried out using peripheral blood. Receptors were obtained from a man aged 40-55 years with acute or convalescent COVID-19.

The genes are TRBV3-1 (or the pseudogene TRBV3-2) and TRBJ1-3; D may be TRBD1 (6 bases). Germline V gene sequence: CDR1 LGHDT, CDR2 YNNKEL (reference sequence). CDR3 length: 14 residues. Trimming stripped 5 bases from V and 3 bases from J, with 11 bases between. CDR3 sequence reads: CASSERGFGNTIYF. DNA of the CDR3: TGTGCCAGCAGCGAAAGGGGGTTTGGAAACACCATATATTTT.

The chain combines TRBV12-3 or TRBV12-4 with TRBJ1-5, with TRBD1 as a possible D gene (5 bases). The length of the CDR3 is 13 residues. With 3 bases removed from V and 6 bases from J, the gap between germline ends came to 9 bases. The chain's CDR3 is CASSLDISQPQHF. The CDR3 DNA follows: TGTGCCAGCAGTTTGGACATCTCTCAGCCCCAGCATTTT.

The chain is built from TRBV30 and TRBJ2-5, with D possibly matching TRBD1 (6 bases). The CDR3 covers 14 residues. V lost 2 bases and J lost 5, with 15 bases in between. The germline V gene has CDR1 GTSNPN and CDR2 SVGIG (reference sequence). CDR3 protein: CAWSIRGVGETQYF. The CDR3 coding sequence is TGTGCCTGGAGTATCAGGGGCGTCGGGGAGACCCAGTACTTC.

The chain links TRBV11-2 to TRBJ2-7; maybe TRBD1 (6 bases). CDR3 length equals 14 residues. Trimming left V 3 bases short and J 0 bases short, with 9 bases between. Germline CDR1 reads SGHAT; CDR2 reads FQNNGV. Here the CDR3 reads CASSFRTVSYEQYF. In nucleotides, the CDR3 is TGTGCCAGCAGCTTCCGGACAGTCTCCTACGAGCAGTACTTC.

This rearrangement joins TRBV19 to TRBJ2-5; D possibly corresponds to TRBD1 (5 bases). Trimming shortened V by 5 bases and J by 3 bases, and 13 bases separated the two germline ends. CDR3 length: 14 amino acids. Looked up from germline, CDR1 is LNHDA and CDR2 is SQIVND (reference sequence). DNA of the CDR3: TGTGCCAGTAGTGCTCAGGGTTTAGAAGAGACCCAGTACTTC. Its translation: CASSAQGLEETQYF. Based on the CDR3 plus reference TRBV19 and TRBJ2-5, the full variable domain is DGGITQSPKYLFRKEGQNVTLSCEQNLNHDAMYWYRQDPGQGLRLIYYSQIVNDFQKGDIAEGYSVSREKKESFPLTVTSAQKNPTAFYLCASSAQGLEETQYFGPGTRLLVL.

The rearrangement joins TRBV19 to TRBJ1-3; 12 bases align to TRBD1. J lost 4 bases, V lost 2 bases, and 6 bases had no gene match. The germline V gene has CDR1 LNHDA and CDR2 SQIVND (reference sequence). The CDR3 covers 17 residues. CDR3 in DNA: TGTGCCAGTAGTATACCCCCGGGACAGGGGGCAGGAAACACCATATATTTT. Translation: CASSIPPGQGAGNTIYF.